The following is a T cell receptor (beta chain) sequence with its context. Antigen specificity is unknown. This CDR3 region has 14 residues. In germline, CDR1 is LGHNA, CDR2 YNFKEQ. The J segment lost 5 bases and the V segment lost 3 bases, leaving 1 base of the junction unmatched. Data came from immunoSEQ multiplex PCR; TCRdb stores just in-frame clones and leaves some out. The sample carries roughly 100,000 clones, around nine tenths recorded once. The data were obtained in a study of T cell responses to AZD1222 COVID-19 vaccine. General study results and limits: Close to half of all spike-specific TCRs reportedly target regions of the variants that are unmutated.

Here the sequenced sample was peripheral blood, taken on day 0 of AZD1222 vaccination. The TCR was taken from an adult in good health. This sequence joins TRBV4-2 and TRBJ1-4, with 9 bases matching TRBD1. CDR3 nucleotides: TGTGCCAGCAGCCAGGACAGGGGAAATGAAAAACTGTTTTTT. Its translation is CASSQDRGNEKLFF.